These 12 T cell receptor beta chains share one sample of origin, sequenced in a study of blood T cells in healthy people across ages. Alongside a J-beta primer mix, a sample-barcoded 5' primer served in a second PCR lasting about 7 to 11 cycles. TCRdb analysed the 5' RACE reads with MiXCR anew, one entry per CDR3 protein. The repertoire holds hundreds of thousands of distinct CDR3 sequences, with under 30% as singletons. The sample taken for sequencing was blood. Source of these receptors: an elderly woman in good health.

The chain is built from TRBV20-1 and TRBJ1-4, with D maybe TRBD1 (5 bases). Germline V gene lookup returns CDR1 DFQATT and CDR2 SNEGSKA (reference sequence). This CDR3 is 16 amino acids long. Trimming took off 0 bases at V and 6 bases at J, with 17 bases between the two ends. CDR3 in amino acids: CSARDRGGAEHEKLFF. Here the CDR3 DNA reads TGCAGTGCTAGAGATCGGGGAGGGGCGGAACATGAAAAACTGTTTTTT.

This clonotype was observed a few times. The J gene is TRBJ1-5, the V gene TRBV7-6, with unresolved D. The CDR3 is 13 residues long. Trimming pared 9 bases from V and 2 bases from J, leaving 11 bases between. Germline CDR1 SGHVS, CDR2 FNYEAQ. This CDR3 reads CASAGGGNQPQHF. In nucleotides, the CDR3 is TGTGCCAGTGCAGGCGGAGGCAATCAGCCCCAGCATTTT.

With regard to this clonotype: Just one base apart from a much larger clone, this may be a read error. The chain has TRBV7-2 and TRBJ2-7; D possibly corresponds to TRBD1 (5 bases). Germline V gene sequence: CDR1 SGHTA, CDR2 FQGNSA. Trimming took off 5 bases at V and 3 bases at J, with 14 bases between the two ends. The CDR3 contains 14 residues. CDR3: CASSANRNCYEQYF. The DNA of the CDR3 is TGTGCCAGCAGCGCAAACAGGAATTGCTACGAGCAGTACTTC.

In this sample, this clonotype turned up many times. The chain uses TRBV29-1 and TRBJ2-3; D is unresolved. V was clipped by 4 bases and J by 1 base, with 6 bases between them. The CDR3 extends over 12 amino acids. Germline loops: CDR1 SQVTM, CDR2 ANQGSEA. This CDR3 reads CSVGLGTDTQYF. In DNA, the CDR3 is TGCAGCGTTGGCCTCGGCACAGATACGCAGTATTTT.

The rearrangement uses TRBV11-2 and TRBJ2-3, with D maybe TRBD1 (6 bases). Trimming stripped 0 bases from V and 1 base from J, with 8 bases between. Germline V gene data show CDR1 as SGHAT and CDR2 as FQNNGV. This CDR3 is built from 15 residues. CDR3 bases: TGTGCCAGCAGCTTAGAACGACAGGGCACAGATACGCAGTATTTT. Protein: CASSLERQGTDTQYF.

A word on this clonotype: This may come from a read error, since a much larger clone is one base off. The chain employs TRBV5-1 and TRBJ2-3; D remains unclear. Germline-derived CDR1 and CDR2 are SGHRS and YFSETQ. This CDR3 is built from 14 residues. DNA of the CDR3: TGCGACAGCAGCTTCGGTAGAACCGCAGATACGCAGTATTTT. This gives the protein CDSSFGRTADTQYF.

This clonotype has just one count. The gene calls are TRBV28 and TRBJ1-3; possibly TRBD1 for D (5 bases). The V gene lost 7 bases and the J gene lost 2 bases, with 12 bases spanning the gap. Germline CDR1 MDHEN, CDR2 SYDVKM. This CDR3 region has 14 residues. The DNA for the CDR3 is TGTGCCAGCATACTTACAGGAACTGGAAACACCATATATTTT. Translated: CASILTGTGNTIYF.

Turning to this clonotype: This may stem from a read error, because a much larger clone lies one nucleotide away. This chain uses TRBV5-1 with TRBJ2-5; possible D gene TRBD1, 5 bases. In germline, CDR1 is SGHRS, CDR2 YFSETQ. The CDR3 consists of 14 residues. V lost 0 bases to trimming and J lost 11 bases, with 17 bases between them. As DNA, the CDR3 is TGCGCCAGCAGCTTGGGACAGTTTGATAATGAGCAGTACTTC. Translation gives CASSLGQFDNEQYF.

About this clonotype itself: A much larger clone sits a single nucleotide away, making a read error possible. This chain connects TRBV24-1 to TRBJ1-2, with 7 positions matching TRBD1. Germline loops: CDR1 KGHDR, CDR2 SFDVKD. This CDR3 is 14 amino acids long. The CDR3 is CATSENTGADGCTF. For the CDR3, the DNA is TGTGCCACCAGTGAGAATACAGGGGCGGACGGCTGCACCTTC.

This clonotype was seen more than once but under ten times. The chain joins TRBV24-1 to TRBJ2-3; 13 bases map to TRBD2. The trim removed 6 bases at V and 0 bases at J, leaving 11 bases unmatched. The CDR3 consists of 19 residues. Germline CDR1 reads KGHDR; CDR2 reads SFDVKD. In DNA form, the CDR3 reads TGTGCCACCAGTCTAACAGCCGGGACTAGCGGGGAGAGCACAGATACGCAGTATTTT. Translation gives CATSLTAGTSGESTDTQYF.

In DNA form, the CDR3 reads TGCGCCAGCAGCCAAAGGGACCGGGGGCGAGAGACCCAGTACTTC. Residues: CASSQRDRGRETQYF. The J gene is TRBJ2-7, the V gene TRBV4-1, with D perhaps TRBD1 or TRBD2 (6 bases each). The end of the DNA aligns better with TRBJ2-5, so the J call may be wrong. The CDR3 totals 15 residues. Germline CDR1 is MGHRA and CDR2 is YSYEKL.

This chain connects TRBV27 to TRBJ2-3, with 8 bases lining up with TRBD1. The CDR3 sequence is 13 residues long. CDR1 and CDR2 (germline): MNHEY, SMNVEV (reference sequence). The V segment lost 6 bases and the J segment 9 bases; nucleotides outside the gene matches: 8. The CDR3 DNA follows: TGTGCCAGCAGGCCAACAGGGGGTAGGACGCAGTATTTT. It yields the protein CASRPTGGRTQYF.